One T cell receptor beta chain is described in this entry. This clone appeared a few times. Its antigen is not yet known. No quality values exist for individual bases; no much larger clone is one base distant. The data derive from a study of STAT5B mutations in CD4+ large granular lymphocyte leukemia (dated by TCRdb to between 2021 and 2024). Background for the entire study: Among healthy controls, the CDR3 'QG' motif was associated with a particular HLA allele. The TCRbeta repertoires of CD4+ T-cell large granular lymphocyte leukemia patients were compared with the TCRbeta repertoires of healthy blood donors. Flow cytometry on FACSCanto II or FACSVerse confirmed that purified fractions exceeded 95% purity among lymphocytes. Findings and caveats that apply to the study as a whole: TRBV06-family usage was enriched among the top patient clones (8/27) compared with healthy controls (2/35). The main leukemic clonotypes were found to be private to each patient, although approximately 26% of the main leukemic clonotypes were detected at low frequency in the non-leukemic repertoires of other patients. The data were not HLA-matched, and the higher clonality in CD4+ T-LGLL than in CD8+ T-LGLL could be due to the relatively small sample size. Compared with healthy CD4+ repertoires, CD4-sorted patient repertoires appeared more clonal, and this difference remained even after the putative leukemic clones were removed.

The immunoSEQ assay at survey resolution was applied to genomic DNA for sequencing of TCRbeta rearrangements. In the authors' own workflow: A lowest detectable productive clonotype frequency of 2.59 x 10-5 was observed in the TCR sequencing data. Analyses included only productive TCRbeta rearrangements, meaning complete and in-frame sequences. The clonality of each sample was calculated as Simpson clonality in the immunoSEQ Analyzer version 3.0. Clones were grouped by frequency into very rare, small, medium, large (1-20%) or hyperexpanded (>20%) categories. Generation probabilities were estimated with OLGA 1.2.3, V-gene circos plots were made with VDJtools, specificities were looked up in VDJdb, and CDR3 motifs were identified with GLIPH. TCRdb's version of the immuneACCESS table is confined to in-frame rearrangements and falls short of the full clone set. An unresolved V gene accounts for under half of the shortfall where checked; the remainder is of unknown origin. V and J calls and clone size are given by that table; D and trimming were obtained from the DNA. This sample lists approximately 40,000 clones; 81% were detected once. 3% to 4.5% of the sample is held by the ten biggest clonotypes.

The CDR3 has 15 amino acids, counting the end cysteine and phenylalanine. Only the CDR3 portion is preserved as DNA: 45 bases, with reading frame beginning at the first base. CDR1 and CDR2 were assigned from the germline V gene (reference sequence) as GTSNPN and SVGIG. V loses 0 bases of germline sequence and J loses 4 bases, and the interval between the two ends is 10 bases. The healthy controls were 37 blood donors, and the buffy coats of these donors were supplied by the Finnish Red Cross blood service. All TCR-sequenced material derived from peripheral blood: patient blood samples and healthy donor buffy coats. Ficoll-Hypaque gradient centrifugation was used to isolate peripheral blood mononuclear cells. For the healthy controls, CD4+ cells were obtained from buffy coats by magnetic purification. The Gentra Puregene Cell and Tissue kit was used to extract genomic DNA, and a Qubit 2.0 fluorometer was used to measure the amount of genomic DNA.

The chain was built from TRBV30 and TRBJ1-6; the D segment cannot be called with confidence. Sequenced material: CD4+ T cells from blood buffy coats. The receptor was derived from a human donor in good health. The DNA is TGTGCCTGGAGTGTACCCGGAGGGTATAATTCACCCCTCCACTTT. Its protein is CAWSVPGGYNSPLHF. Joined to the reference TRBV30 and TRBJ1-6 proteins, this CDR3 gives the full variable domain: SQTIHQWPATLVQPVGSPLSLECTVEGTSNPNLYWYRQAAGRGLQLLFYSVGIGQISSEVPQNLSASRPQDRQFILSSKKLLLSDSGFYLCAWSVPGGYNSPLHFGNGTRLTVT.